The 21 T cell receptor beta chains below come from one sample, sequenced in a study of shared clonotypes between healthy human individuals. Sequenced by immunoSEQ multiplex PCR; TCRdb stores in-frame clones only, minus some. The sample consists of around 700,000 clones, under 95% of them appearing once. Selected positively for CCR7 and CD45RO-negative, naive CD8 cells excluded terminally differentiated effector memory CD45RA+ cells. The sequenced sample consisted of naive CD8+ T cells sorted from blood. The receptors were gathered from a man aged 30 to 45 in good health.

The chain's CDR3 is CASSWRGSTEAFF. The CDR3 DNA is TGTGCCAGCAGTTGGAGAGGTAGCACTGAAGCTTTCTTT. This chain connects TRBV5-5 to TRBJ1-1; no clear D. This CDR3 contains 13 residues. Germline V lookup: CDR1 SGHKS, CDR2 YYEKEE (reference sequence). V was pared by 5 bases and J by 4 bases, with 12 bases between.

The CDR3 coding sequence is TGCGCCAGCAGCACACCGGGAGCAGGCGAGCAGTTCTTC. Its translation is CASSTPGAGEQFF. J is TRBJ2-1 and V is TRBV4-1, with a possible D match to TRBD2 (6 bases). V was pared by 5 bases and J by 10 bases, with 15 bases between. The CDR3 length is 13 residues. In germline, CDR1 is MGHRA, CDR2 YSYEKL.

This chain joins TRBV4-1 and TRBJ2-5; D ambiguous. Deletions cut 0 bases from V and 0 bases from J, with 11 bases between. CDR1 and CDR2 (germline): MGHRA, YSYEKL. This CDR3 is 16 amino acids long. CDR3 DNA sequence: TGCGCCAGCAGCCAAGACGGCCCGGGTTACCAAGAGACCCAGTACTTC. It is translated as CASSQDGPGYQETQYF.

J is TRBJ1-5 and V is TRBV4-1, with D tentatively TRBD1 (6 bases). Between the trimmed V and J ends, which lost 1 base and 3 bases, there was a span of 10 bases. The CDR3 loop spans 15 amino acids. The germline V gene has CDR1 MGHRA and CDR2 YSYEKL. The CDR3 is CASSQGPGVNQPQHF. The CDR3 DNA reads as TGCGCCAGCAGCCAAGGTCCAGGGGTCAATCAGCCCCAGCATTTT.

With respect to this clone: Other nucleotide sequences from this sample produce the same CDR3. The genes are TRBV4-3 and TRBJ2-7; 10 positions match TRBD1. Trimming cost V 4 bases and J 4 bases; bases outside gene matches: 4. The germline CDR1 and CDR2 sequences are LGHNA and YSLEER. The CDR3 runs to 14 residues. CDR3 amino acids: CASSPGTGDYEQYF. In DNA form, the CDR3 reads TGCGCCAGCAGCCCGGGGACAGGGGATTACGAGCAGTACTTC.

The CDR3 DNA sequence: TGTGCCAGCAGCTTAATGGAGGGCATGAACACTGAAGCTTTCTTT. Translated, it gives CASSLMEGMNTEAFF. The V and J genes are TRBV11-2 and TRBJ1-1; D is undetermined. With 2 bases removed from V and 0 bases from J, the gap between germline ends came to 10 bases. This CDR3 has 15 amino acids. The V gene's germline CDR1 is SGHAT and CDR2 FQNNGV. Full variable domain (rest looked up from reference TRBV11-2 and TRBJ1-1): EAGVAQSPRYKIIEKRQSVAFWCNPISGHATLYWYQQILGQGPKLLIQFQNNGVVDDSQLPKDRFSAERLKGVDSTLKIQPAKLEDSAVYLCASSLMEGMNTEAFFGQGTRLTVV.

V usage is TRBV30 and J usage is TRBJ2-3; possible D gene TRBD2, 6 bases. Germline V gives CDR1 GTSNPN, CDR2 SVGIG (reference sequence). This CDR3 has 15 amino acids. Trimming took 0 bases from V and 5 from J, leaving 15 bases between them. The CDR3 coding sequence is TGTGCCTGGAGTGTCGGGGCGGGGTTGGGAGATACGCAGTATTTT. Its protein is CAWSVGAGLGDTQYF.

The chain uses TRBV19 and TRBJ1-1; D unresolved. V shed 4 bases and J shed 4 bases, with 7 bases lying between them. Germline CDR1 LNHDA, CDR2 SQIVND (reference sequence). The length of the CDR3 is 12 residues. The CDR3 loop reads CASSTLGTEAFF. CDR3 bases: TGTGCCAGTAGTACCCTGGGCACTGAAGCTTTCTTT.

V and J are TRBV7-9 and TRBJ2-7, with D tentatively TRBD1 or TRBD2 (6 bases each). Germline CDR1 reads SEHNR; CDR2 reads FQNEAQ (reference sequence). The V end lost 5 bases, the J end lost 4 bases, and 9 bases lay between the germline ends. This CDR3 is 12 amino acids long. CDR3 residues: CASSRGGYEQYF. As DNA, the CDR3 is TGTGCCAGCAGCAGAGGGGGGTACGAGCAGTACTTC.

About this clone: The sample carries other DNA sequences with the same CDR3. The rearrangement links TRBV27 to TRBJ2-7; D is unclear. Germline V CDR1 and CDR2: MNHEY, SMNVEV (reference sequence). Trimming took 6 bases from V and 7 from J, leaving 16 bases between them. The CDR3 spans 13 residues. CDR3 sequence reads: CASSFSYGKEQYF. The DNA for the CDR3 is TGTGCCAGCAGCTTCTCGTATGGGAAGGAGCAGTACTTC.

CDR3 sequence reads: CASSADRPTDTQYF. DNA for the CDR3: TGCGCCAGCAGCGCAGACAGACCCACAGATACGCAGTATTTT. The V call is TRBV5-1, the J call TRBJ2-3; possibly TRBD1 for D (5 bases). Trimming cost V 4 bases and J 2 bases, with 11 bases left between them. The CDR3 sequence is 14 residues long. CDR1 SGHRS and CDR2 YFSETQ come from the germline V gene.

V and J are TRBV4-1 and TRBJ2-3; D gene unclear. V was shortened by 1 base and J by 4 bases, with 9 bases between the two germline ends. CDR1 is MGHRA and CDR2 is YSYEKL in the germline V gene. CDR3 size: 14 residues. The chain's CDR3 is CASSQVGSADTQYF. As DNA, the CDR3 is TGCGCCAGCAGCCAAGTAGGGTCCGCAGATACGCAGTATTTT.

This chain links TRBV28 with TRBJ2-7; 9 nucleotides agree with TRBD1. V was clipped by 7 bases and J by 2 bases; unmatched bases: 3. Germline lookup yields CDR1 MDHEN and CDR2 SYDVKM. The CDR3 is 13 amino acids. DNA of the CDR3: TGTGCCAGCACGGGGACAGGGACCTACGAGCAGTACTTC. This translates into CASTGTGTYEQYF.

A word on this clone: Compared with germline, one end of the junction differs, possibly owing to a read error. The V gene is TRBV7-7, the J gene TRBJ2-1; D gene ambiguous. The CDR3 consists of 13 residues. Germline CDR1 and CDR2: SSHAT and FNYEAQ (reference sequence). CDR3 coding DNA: TGTGCTAGCAGCTTCCGTAGAGAAGATGAGCAGTTCTTC. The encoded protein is CASSFRREDEQFF. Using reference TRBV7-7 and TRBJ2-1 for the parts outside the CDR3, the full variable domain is GAGVSQSPRYKVTKRGQDVTLRCDPISSHATLYWYQQALGQGPEFLTYFNYEAQPDKSGLPSDRFSAERPEGSISTLTIQRTEQRDSAMYRCASSFRREDEQFFGPGTRLTVL.

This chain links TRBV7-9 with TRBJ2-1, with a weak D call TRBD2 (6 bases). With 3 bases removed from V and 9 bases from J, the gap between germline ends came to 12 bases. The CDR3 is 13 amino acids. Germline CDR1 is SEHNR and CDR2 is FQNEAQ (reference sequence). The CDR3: CASSLSWTTEQFF. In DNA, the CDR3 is TGTGCCAGCAGCTTGTCCTGGACTACTGAGCAGTTCTTC.

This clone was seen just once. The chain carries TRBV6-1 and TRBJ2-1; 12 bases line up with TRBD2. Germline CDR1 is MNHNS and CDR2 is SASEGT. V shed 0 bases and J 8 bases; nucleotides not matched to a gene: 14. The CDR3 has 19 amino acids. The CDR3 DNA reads TGTGCCAGCAGTGAAGCGCCTTCCGGTATGGGACTAGCGGGCGATGAGCAGTTCTTC. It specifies CASSEAPSGMGLAGDEQFF.

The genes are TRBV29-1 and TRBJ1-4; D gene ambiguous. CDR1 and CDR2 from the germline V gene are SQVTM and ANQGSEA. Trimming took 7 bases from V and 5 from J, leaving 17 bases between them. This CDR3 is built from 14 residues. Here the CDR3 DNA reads TGCAGCGGAAAGACCGCAAATCTAAATGAAAAACTGTTTTTT. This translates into CSGKTANLNEKLFF.

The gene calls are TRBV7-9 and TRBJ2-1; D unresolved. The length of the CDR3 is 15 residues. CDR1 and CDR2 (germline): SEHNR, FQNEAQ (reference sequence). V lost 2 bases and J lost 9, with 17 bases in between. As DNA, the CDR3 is TGTGCCAGCAGCTTACCCACGGCCTCGCTGGGTGAGCAGTTCTTC. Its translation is CASSLPTASLGEQFF. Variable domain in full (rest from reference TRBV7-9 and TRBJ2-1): DTGVSQNPRHKITKRGQNVTFRCDPISEHNRLYWYRQTLGQGPEFLTYFQNEAQLEKSRLLSDRFSAERPKGSFSTLEIQRTEQGDSAMYLCASSLPTASLGEQFFGPGTRLTVL.

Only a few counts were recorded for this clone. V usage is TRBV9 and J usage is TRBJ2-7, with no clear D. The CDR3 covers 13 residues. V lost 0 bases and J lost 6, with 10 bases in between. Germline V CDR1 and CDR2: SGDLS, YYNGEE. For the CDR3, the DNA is TGTGCCAGCAGCGTAGAAAGCTATACCGAGCAGTACTTC. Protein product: CASSVESYTEQYF.

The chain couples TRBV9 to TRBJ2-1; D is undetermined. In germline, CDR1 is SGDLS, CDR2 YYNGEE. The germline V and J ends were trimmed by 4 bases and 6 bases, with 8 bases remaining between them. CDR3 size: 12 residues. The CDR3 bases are TGTGCCAGCAGCTTCACGGCCAATGAGCAGTTCTTC. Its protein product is CASSFTANEQFF.

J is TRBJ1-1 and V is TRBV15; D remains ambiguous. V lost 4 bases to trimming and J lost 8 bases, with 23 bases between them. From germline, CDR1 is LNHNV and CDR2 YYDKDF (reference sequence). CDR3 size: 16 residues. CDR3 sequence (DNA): TGTGCCACCAGCAACCCCCTGCGGCCCACAAATCACGAAGCTTTCTTT. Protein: CATSNPLRPTNHEAFF.